This passage covers 10 T cell receptor beta chains from one sample sequenced in a study of identifying expanded T cells in peripheral blood (dated by TCRdb to about 2019). The library was obtained by the immunoSEQ multiplex PCR assay. The source is immuneACCESS, and TCRdb retained only in-frame sequences with V and J called. Part of the clones is not carried over; for the studies checked, unresolved V genes explain less than half of this, and the remainder is unexplained. This sample gives roughly 100,000 clones in total; roughly 89% of them show up just once. The ten largest clones take up about 18% of the sample. Input material: blood. Every receptor here comes from a person aged 18 to 75 in good health.

A few counts support this clone. The rearrangement links TRBV4-1 to TRBJ1-2; the match to TRBD1 covers 7 bases. The germline V gene has CDR1 MGHRA and CDR2 YSYEKL. The CDR3 is 14 amino acids. After removal of 4 bases from V and 8 bases from J, the junction contained 10 bases not matched to a gene. CDR3 region: CASSPWQGVNGYTF. The CDR3 coding sequence is TGCGCCAGCAGCCCCTGGCAGGGGGTAAACGGCTACACCTTC.

The chain combines TRBV5-6 with TRBJ2-3, with D hard to call. V lost 2 bases and J lost 3, with 16 bases in between. This CDR3 comprises 16 residues. In germline, CDR1 is SGHDT, CDR2 YYEEEE. This chain's CDR3 is CASSFPPTRPTDTQYF. CDR3 coding DNA: TGTGCCAGCAGCTTCCCCCCCACCCGTCCTACAGATACGCAGTATTTT. The full variable domain, completed using reference TRBV5-6 and TRBJ2-3, is DAGVTQSPTHLIKTRGQQVTLRCSPKSGHDTVSWYQQALGQGPQFIFQYYEEEERQRGNFPDRFSGHQFPNYSSELNVNALLLGDSALYLCASSFPPTRPTDTQYFGPGTRLTVL.

CDR3 DNA: TGTGCCAGCAGTCGAAGATCCGGGAACGCCTACGAGCAGTACTTC. Translation gives CASSRRSGNAYEQYF. The chain couples TRBV6-6 to TRBJ2-7; tentatively, D is TRBD2 (5 bases). Germline assignment: CDR1 MNHNY and CDR2 SVGAGI (reference sequence). V lost 5 bases, J lost 2 bases, and 16 bases lay in between. The CDR3 is 15 residues long.

This rearrangement joins TRBV6-5 to TRBJ1-3; D is possibly TRBD1 (5 bases). The CDR3 sequence is 15 residues long. V lost 2 bases to trimming and J lost 0 bases, with 8 bases between them. Germline-derived CDR1 and CDR2 are MNHEY and SVGAGI. CDR3 loop: CASSYQGYSGNTIYF. CDR3 coding DNA: TGTGCCAGCAGTTACCAGGGTTACTCTGGAAACACCATATATTTT.

The chain links TRBV6-5 to TRBJ1-4, with D tentatively TRBD1 (6 bases). The CDR3 is 13 amino acids. Trimming cost V 0 bases and J 15 bases, with 14 bases left between them. CDR1 MNHEY and CDR2 SVGAGI come from the germline V gene. Here the CDR3 DNA reads TGTGCCAGCAGTTACTCGAGGGCAGGGGCTTTGTTTTTT. Amino acids: CASSYSRAGALFF.

The chain couples TRBV20-1 to TRBJ2-5; TRBD2 agrees at 8 bases. J gave up 5 bases and V 7 bases, and 3 bases lay outside the gene matches. CDR3 size: 11 residues. The V gene's germline CDR1 is DFQATT and CDR2 SNEGSKA (reference sequence). CDR3 amino acids: CSGRGGETQYF. CDR3 bases: TGCAGTGGACGGGGGGGCGAGACCCAGTACTTC.

This chain uses TRBV6-1 with TRBJ1-5; D is ambiguous. CDR1 is MNHNS, CDR2 SASEGT, per germline. Trimming removed 1 base at V and 10 bases at J, with 11 bases between. This CDR3 comprises 13 residues. Written as DNA, the CDR3 is TGTGCCAGCAGTGAAGGCAAAGGGAGCCCCCAGCATTTT. This gives the protein CASSEGKGSPQHF.

The chain is built from TRBV15 and TRBJ2-7; D unresolved. The germline CDR1 and CDR2 sequences are LNHNV and YYDKDF (reference sequence). The CDR3 spans 18 residues. Trimming took 2 bases from V and 2 from J, leaving 22 bases between them. The CDR3 region is CATSRNPESGGRPYEQYF. The CDR3 nucleotides read TGTGCCACCAGCAGAAATCCGGAATCAGGCGGACGACCCTACGAGCAGTACTTC. Full variable domain (outside the CDR3, taken from reference TRBV15 and TRBJ2-7): DAMVIQNPRYQVTQFGKPVTLSCSQTLNHNVMYWYQQKSSQAPKLLFHYYDKDFNNEADTPDNFQSRRPNTSFCFLDIRSPGLGDTAMYLCATSRNPESGGRPYEQYFGPGTRLTVT.

The chain links TRBV4-1 to TRBJ2-5; unclear D gene. CDR3 size: 16 residues. Germline CDR1 MGHRA, CDR2 YSYEKL. Trimming took off 0 bases at V and 2 bases at J, with 13 bases between the two ends. The CDR3 region has the DNA TGCGCCAGCAGCCAAGATTTAGGCAGCTTACAAGAGACCCAGTACTTC. Amino acid sequence: CASSQDLGSLQETQYF.

V and J are TRBV10-1 and TRBJ1-1; no clear D gene. Between the trimmed V and J ends, which lost 7 bases and 8 bases, there was a span of 20 bases. The CDR3 runs 14 residues. Germline CDR1 WNHNN, CDR2 SYGVQD (reference sequence). The CDR3 nucleotides read TGCGCCAGCAAGATACGGCCCGAAGGATCCGAAGCTTTCTTT. As protein: CASKIRPEGSEAFF.